This TCR beta chain originates from a study of blood T cell repertoires in COVID-19. Overall study: PBMCs, B-cell-depleted T cells, or T cells provided the cDNA or gDNA that made up the material.

This clone turned up a few times. Profiling relied on immunoSEQ multiplex PCR, and the TCRdb table lists in-frame clones only, not all of them. The sample includes about 130,000 clones, approximately 81% of them seen just once. The V gene's germline CDR1 is SGHRS and CDR2 YFSETQ. V lost 0 bases and J lost 2; bases outside the gene matches: 4. CDR3 length equals 16 residues. The sequencing sample was made of peripheral blood. This receptor was obtained from a woman in her fifties or sixties with acute or convalescent COVID-19. The V gene is TRBV5-1, the J gene TRBJ2-3, with 9 bases that match TRBD1. The CDR3 DNA reads TGCGCCAGCAGCTTGGGGGGACAGGGTTACACAGATACGCAGTATTTT. This codes for CASSLGGQGYTDTQYF. Using reference TRBV5-1 and TRBJ2-3 for the parts outside the CDR3, the full variable domain is KAGVTQTPRYLIKTRGQQVTLSCSPISGHRSVSWYQQTPGQGLQFLFEYFSETQRNKGNFPGRFSGRQFSNSRSEMNVSTLELGDSALYLCASSLGGQGYTDTQYFGPGTRLTVL.